One T cell receptor (beta chain) is described in this entry. Its antigen is still unknown. V was clipped by 1 base and J by 2 bases, with 11 bases between them. Germline CDR1 LNHNV, CDR2 YYDKDF (reference sequence). The CDR3 has 16 residues. These data come from a study of metastatic and nonmetastatic thyroid tumors. The wider study: Comparative analysis of repertoires was undertaken across blood and tumor or nodule tissue obtained from malignant and benign thyroid patients. Findings of the study overall: As reported, TCR beta diversity in blood and tumor was significantly higher in malignant thyroid tumors than in benign nodules.

In the original analysis: CDR3 was compared across clinicopathological groups, and the resulting differences were used to build a distant-metastasis classifier for papillary thyroid cancer. TCRdb used MiXCR to call clones anew from the PCR reads. For this entry, the V and J calls and clone size follow TCRdb and not the study's own pipeline. This sample has about 24,000 clones; around 21% occur once, and the top ten carry 10% to 15%. Thyroid surgery had not been preceded by any treatment in any patient. The receptor was isolated from a male donor with papillary thyroid cancer or a benign thyroid nodule (not recorded which). Some clones in this sample may be carry-over from other donors' samples. The chain recombines TRBV15 with TRBJ1-4; possible D gene TRBD1, 6 bases. The sequencing input was blood. In DNA form, the CDR3 reads TGTGCCACCAGCAGAGCCACTGGACAGACTAATGAAAAACTGTTTTTT. Translation: CATSRATGQTNEKLFF.